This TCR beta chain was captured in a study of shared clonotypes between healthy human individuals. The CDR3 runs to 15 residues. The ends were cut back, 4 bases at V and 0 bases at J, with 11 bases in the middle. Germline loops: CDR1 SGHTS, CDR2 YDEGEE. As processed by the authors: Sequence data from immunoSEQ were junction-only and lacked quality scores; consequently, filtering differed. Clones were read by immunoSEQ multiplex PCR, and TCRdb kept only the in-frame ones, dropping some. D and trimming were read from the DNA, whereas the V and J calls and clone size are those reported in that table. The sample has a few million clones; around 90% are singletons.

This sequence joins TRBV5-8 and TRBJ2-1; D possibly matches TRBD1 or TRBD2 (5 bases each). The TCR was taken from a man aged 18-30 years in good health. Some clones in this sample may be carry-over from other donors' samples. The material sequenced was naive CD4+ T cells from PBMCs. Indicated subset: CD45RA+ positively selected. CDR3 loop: CASSVRDLSYNEQFF. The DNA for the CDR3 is TGTGCCAGCAGCGTCCGGGACCTCTCCTACAATGAGCAGTTCTTC.